The 27 T cell receptor beta chains below all came from one sample that was sequenced in a study of shared clonotypes between healthy human individuals. Method: immunoSEQ multiplex PCR; TCRdb's copy keeps in-frame clones and lacks some. The sample lists roughly 2,000,000 clones, less than 95% occurring once. CD8 cells classed as naive were CD45RO-negative and positively selected for CCR7, excluding terminally differentiated effector memory CD45RA+ cells. The material sequenced was naive CD8+ T cells sorted from blood. These receptor sequences come from a man younger than 35 in good health.

The V and J genes are TRBV6-5 and TRBJ2-7; D call uncertain. This CDR3 spans 14 amino acids. Looked up from germline, CDR1 is MNHEY and CDR2 is SVGAGI. Trimming removed 2 bases from V and 3 bases from J, with 11 bases in between. The CDR3 region has the DNA TGTGCCAGCAGTTACGACGGGTATCTCTACGAGCAGTACTTC. Translated, it gives CASSYDGYLYEQYF.

Comments on this clone: A much larger clone lies a single base off, so this may be a read error. The chain joins TRBV13 to TRBJ2-2; D gene ambiguous. The CDR3 sequence is 12 residues long. The ends were cut back, 5 bases at V and 0 bases at J, with 1 base in the middle. Germline V gives CDR1 PRHDT, CDR2 FYEKMQ (reference sequence). Here the CDR3 DNA reads TGTGCCAGCAGCGCGAACACCGGGGAGCTGTTTTTT. Encoded protein: CASSANTGELFF.

As DNA, the CDR3 is TGTGCCAGCAGTTTTGCGGCCTCGAGGCGGCGGACAGATACGCAGTATTTT. Protein sequence: CASSFAASRRRTDTQYF. The chain joins TRBV27 to TRBJ2-3; D not certain. The CDR3 sequence is 17 residues long. Between the trimmed V and J ends, which lost 3 bases and 3 bases, there was a span of 19 bases. Germline CDR1 and CDR2: MNHEY and SMNVEV (reference sequence).

CDR3 amino acids: CASSPDRGGGQPQHF. For the CDR3, the DNA is TGTGCCAGCAGTCCAGACAGGGGTGGGGGTCAGCCCCAGCATTTT. This chain links TRBV6-6 with TRBJ1-5; 8 nucleotides match TRBD1. V lost 5 bases, J lost 6 bases, and 9 bases stayed unmatched. CDR3 length: 15 amino acids. Germline V gene sequence: CDR1 MNHNY, CDR2 SVGAGI (reference sequence).

The rearrangement links TRBV7-2 to TRBJ2-5; tentatively, D is TRBD1 or TRBD2 (5 bases each). Germline V CDR1 and CDR2: SGHTA, FQGNSA. The V end was cut by 1 base, the J end by 5 bases, with 11 bases between. The CDR3 has 14 residues. The CDR3 protein is CASSLGGSPETQYF. In DNA form, the CDR3 reads TGTGCCAGCAGCTTAGGGGGGAGCCCCGAGACCCAGTACTTC. Filled out from reference TRBV7-2 and TRBJ2-5, the complete variable domain reads GAGVSQSPSNKVTEKGKDVELRCDPISGHTALYWYRQSLGQGLEFLIYFQGNSAPDKSGLPSDRFSAERTGGSVSTLTIQRTQQEDSAVYLCASSLGGSPETQYFGPGTRLLVL.

V and J are TRBV9 and TRBJ2-3, with D hard to call. V lost 2 bases and J lost 0, with 10 bases in between. This CDR3 spans 15 amino acids. CDR1 and CDR2 (germline): SGDLS, YYNGEE. CDR3 in amino acids: CASSVITSSTDTQYF. The DNA of the CDR3 is TGTGCCAGCAGCGTTATTACTTCTAGCACAGATACGCAGTATTTT.

V usage is TRBV27 and J usage is TRBJ2-7; 9 bases map to TRBD1. This CDR3 is built from 16 residues. V shed 5 bases and J 0 bases; nucleotides not matched to a gene: 8. Germline loops: CDR1 MNHEY, CDR2 SMNVEV (reference sequence). The CDR3 coding sequence is TGTGCCAGCAGTCCTACGACAGGGGGGGACTCCTACGAGCAGTACTTC. As protein: CASSPTTGGDSYEQYF.

The V call is TRBV28, the J call TRBJ2-5, with 10 bases matching TRBD1. Unmatched junction bases numbered 8, after V lost 6 bases and J lost 4 bases. The V gene's germline CDR1 is MDHEN and CDR2 SYDVKM. This CDR3 spans 15 amino acids. In DNA form, the CDR3 reads TGTGCCAGCAGCCGACGGGACAGGGGCTCAGAGACCCAGTACTTC. This gives the protein CASSRRDRGSETQYF.

The gene calls are TRBV9 and TRBJ1-4; D is possibly TRBD1 (5 bases). The V end lost 2 bases, the J end lost 6 bases, and 8 bases lay between the germline ends. Germline values: CDR1 SGDLS, CDR2 YYNGEE. This CDR3 region has 13 residues. The CDR3 DNA follows: TGTGCCAGCAGCGTGAGGGGAGATGAAAAACTGTTTTTT. Translating it yields CASSVRGDEKLFF.

Of note for this clone: Additional DNA sequences in this sample encode the identical CDR3. This chain joins TRBV28 and TRBJ2-7; no definite D call. The CDR3 has 13 amino acids. Trimming cost V 3 bases and J 0 bases, with 6 bases left between them. The germline CDR1 and CDR2 sequences are MDHEN and SYDVKM. The CDR3 region is CASSFGSSYEQYF. The CDR3 DNA is TGTGCCAGCAGTTTTGGCAGCTCCTACGAGCAGTACTTC.

The rearrangement joins TRBV10-2 to TRBJ1-6; D call uncertain. The germline gives CDR1 WSHSY, CDR2 SAAADI. This CDR3 spans 17 amino acids. The V end was cut by 2 bases, the J end by 7 bases, with 18 bases between. The CDR3 DNA reads as TGCGCCAGCAGTGAGCTCGACACTGAACTATGGAATTCACCCCTCCACTTT. Translated, it gives CASSELDTELWNSPLHF.

The rearrangement uses TRBV30 and TRBJ2-3, with D unresolved. The CDR3 consists of 14 residues. Trimming took 2 bases from V and 6 from J, leaving 15 bases between them. CDR1 GTSNPN and CDR2 SVGIG come from the germline V gene (reference sequence). The CDR3 region is CAWSFLGVVDTQYF. As DNA, the CDR3 is TGTGCCTGGAGTTTCCTTGGAGTAGTGGATACGCAGTATTTT.

The genes are TRBV4-1 and TRBJ1-3, with a possible D match to TRBD1 (5 bases). V lost 0 bases to trimming and J lost 3 bases, with 12 bases between them. Germline V CDR1 and CDR2: MGHRA, YSYEKL. The CDR3 covers 16 residues. CDR3 DNA sequence: TGCGCCAGCAGCCAAGAGCGACAGTGGGGTGGAAACACCATATATTTT. Its protein is CASSQERQWGGNTIYF.

The gene calls are TRBV5-6 and TRBJ2-1; 13 bases fit TRBD2. The length of the CDR3 is 16 residues. V gave up 3 bases and J gave up 8 bases; unmatched junction bases: 8. Germline V gene lookup returns CDR1 SGHDT and CDR2 YYEEEE. CDR3 protein: CASSSGGTSGIDEQFF. In DNA form, the CDR3 reads TGTGCCAGCAGCTCCGGCGGGACTAGCGGGATTGATGAGCAGTTCTTC.

A word on this clone: Other nucleotide sequences in the sample specify the same CDR3. The J gene is TRBJ1-5, the V gene TRBV9, with a possible D match to TRBD1 (6 bases). Germline CDR1 reads SGDLS; CDR2 reads YYNGEE. The V end was cut by 0 bases, the J end by 3 bases, with 10 bases between. The CDR3 length is 15 residues. This CDR3 is CASSVGGQSNQPQHF. The CDR3 DNA is TGTGCCAGCAGCGTAGGGGGGCAGTCCAATCAGCCCCAGCATTTT.

The chain links TRBV6-5 to TRBJ2-1, with 7 positions matching TRBD2. Germline V gene data show CDR1 as MNHEY and CDR2 as SVGAGI. The CDR3 runs to 15 residues. With 3 bases clipped from V and 3 bases from J, the junction kept 5 bases outside the gene matches. CDR3 protein: CASSYTSEVYNEQFF. The CDR3 DNA follows: TGTGCCAGCAGTTATACTAGCGAGGTCTACAATGAGCAGTTCTTC.

As concerns this clone: Other DNA sequences from this sample encode an identical CDR3 as well. The chain links TRBV27 to TRBJ2-7; D is possibly TRBD1 (5 bases). The CDR3 is 14 amino acids. The V and J ends lost 2 bases and 0 bases respectively, with 8 bases between them. Germline assignment: CDR1 MNHEY and CDR2 SMNVEV (reference sequence). The CDR3 DNA is TGTGCCAGCAGTTTACAGGGTGACTCCTACGAGCAGTACTTC. It yields the protein CASSLQGDSYEQYF.

The gene calls are TRBV19 and TRBJ1-2; 8 bases agree with TRBD1. CDR1 LNHDA and CDR2 SQIVND come from the germline V gene (reference sequence). The CDR3 is 15 amino acids. The V and J ends lost 5 bases and 0 bases, in that order; junction bases with no gene match: 5. The CDR3 spells CASSLQGVSNYGYTF. Written as DNA, the CDR3 is TGTGCCAGTAGTCTACAGGGGGTTTCTAACTATGGCTACACCTTC.

This clone was recorded once. V and J are TRBV30 and TRBJ2-7; 9 bases are a match to TRBD1. Germline V lookup: CDR1 GTSNPN, CDR2 SVGIG (reference sequence). The CDR3 contains 15 residues. J lost 5 bases, V lost 0 bases, and 8 bases had no gene match. The CDR3, as DNA: TGTGCCTGGAGTGTCCTAACAGGGGGCGAAAACGAGCAGTACTTC. It yields the protein CAWSVLTGGENEQYF.

V usage is TRBV6-6 and J usage is TRBJ2-7, with 8 bases that match TRBD2. In germline, CDR1 is MNHNY, CDR2 SVGAGI (reference sequence). This CDR3 has 14 residues. The V segment lost 6 bases and the J segment 6 bases; nucleotides outside the gene matches: 10. The CDR3 DNA follows: TGTGCCAGCAGCCCCTTTACTAGCGGAGGCGAGCAGTACTTC. As protein: CASSPFTSGGEQYF.

To note about this clone: One base away lies a much larger clone, so this may be a sequencing read error. The sample has other DNA sequences that encode this CDR3 too. The genes are TRBV10-2 and TRBJ2-7, with no clear D. V was clipped by 4 bases and J by 3 bases, with 4 bases between them. This CDR3 spans 11 amino acids. Germline V gives CDR1 WSHSY, CDR2 SAAADI. CDR3 DNA sequence: TGCGCCAGCAGTGGGGGCTACGAGCAGTACTTC. It is translated as CASSGGYEQYF.

The chain couples TRBV10-3 to TRBJ2-5; 8 nucleotides line up with TRBD2. The CDR3 has 16 amino acids. The germline CDR1 and CDR2 sequences are ENHRY and SYGVKD. V gave up 4 bases and J gave up 6 bases; unmatched junction bases: 13. The CDR3 loop reads CAISAPGLGLGQTQYF. In DNA, the CDR3 is TGTGCCATCAGTGCGCCGGGACTAGGATTGGGCCAGACCCAGTACTTC.

This chain uses TRBV29-1 with TRBJ1-2; D may be TRBD1 (5 bases). The CDR3 contains 14 residues. The V gene lost 4 bases and the J gene lost 2 bases, with 14 bases spanning the gap. Germline CDR1 SQVTM, CDR2 ANQGSEA. As DNA, the CDR3 is TGCAGCGTTGGGGCTCCGGGACTCAACTATGGCTACACCTTC. Protein product: CSVGAPGLNYGYTF.

This clone was counted once. The chain is built from TRBV27 and TRBJ2-7, with D unclear. There are 13 residues in the CDR3. Germline CDR1 MNHEY, CDR2 SMNVEV (reference sequence). Trimming removed 2 bases from V and 3 bases from J, with 8 bases in between. For the CDR3, the DNA is TGTGCCAGCAGTTTAATGGGGAACTACGAGCAGTACTTC. Residues: CASSLMGNYEQYF.

The genes are TRBV13 and TRBJ2-1; the D gene could be TRBD1 or TRBD2 (5 bases each). The germline V and J ends were trimmed by 1 base and 9 bases, with 16 bases remaining between them. This CDR3 region has 15 residues. Germline CDR1 and CDR2: PRHDT and FYEKMQ (reference sequence). The CDR3, as DNA: TGTGCCAGCAGCTTAGACGGGGCCCCTTCGGTTGAGCAGTTCTTC. Translation: CASSLDGAPSVEQFF.

On this clone itself: The sample contains more than one DNA sequence encoding this CDR3. This chain links TRBV4-1 with TRBJ2-5; D unresolved. The CDR3 spans 14 residues. V was trimmed by 3 bases and J by 5 bases, leaving 13 bases between them. Germline V gene data show CDR1 as MGHRA and CDR2 as YSYEKL. Here the CDR3 DNA reads TGCGCCAGCAGCCATCGTCTAGGTGGGGAGACCCAGTACTTC. This translates into CASSHRLGGETQYF.

V is TRBV29-1 and J is TRBJ2-5; 9 bases are shared with TRBD1. The junction had 4 bases not matched to a gene; V was cut back by 4 bases and J by 1 base. There are 14 residues in the CDR3. Per germline, CDR1 SQVTM and CDR2 ANQGSEA. CDR3 coding DNA: TGCAGCGTTGTTGACAGGGGGATCCAAGAGACCCAGTACTTC. Residues: CSVVDRGIQETQYF.